These 24 T cell receptor beta chains came from one sample sequenced in a study of T cell responses to AZD1222 COVID-19 vaccine. Repertoires were generated with immunoSEQ multiplex PCR, while TCRdb's copy carries only in-frame clones and drops some. The sample gives approximately 60,000 clones, about 79% of which show up once; around 20% is in the top ten. Material: peripheral blood, obtained on day 0 of AZD1222 vaccination. The receptors were gathered from an adult in good health.

V usage is TRBV4-2 and J usage is TRBJ2-6, with D possibly TRBD2 on 5 matching bases. CDR3 size: 17 residues. CDR1 LGHNA and CDR2 YNFKEQ come from the germline V gene. Trimming removed 1 base at V and 0 bases at J, with 10 bases between. The CDR3 DNA reads TGTGCCAGCAGCCAAGCACCGGGGAACTCTGGGGCCAACGTCCTGACTTTC. Translated, it gives CASSQAPGNSGANVLTF.

This clone was observed a single time. This rearrangement joins TRBV5-1 to TRBJ2-1; D tentatively fits TRBD1 or TRBD2 (5 bases each). CDR1 is SGHRS, CDR2 YFSETQ, per germline. V was cut by 4 bases and J by 7 bases, with 27 bases left in between. This CDR3 has 18 residues. CDR3 coding DNA: TGCGCCAGCAGCCATGGGGATTGGGGGAGTAATCCCTTGAATGAGCAGTTCTTC. Translation: CASSHGDWGSNPLNEQFF.

V usage is TRBV6-4 and J usage is TRBJ2-2; TRBD2 might be the D (6 bases). This CDR3 has 14 residues. Deletions cut 3 bases from V and 5 bases from J, with 10 bases between. Germline V gives CDR1 MRHNA, CDR2 SNTAGT. The CDR3 protein is CASSEEGPTGELFF. The CDR3 DNA follows: TGTGCCAGCAGTGAGGAGGGTCCGACCGGGGAGCTGTTTTTT.

This clone was counted a single time. The rearrangement uses TRBV5-4 and TRBJ1-2; D not resolved. CDR3 length: 15 residues. From germline, CDR1 is SGHNT and CDR2 YYREEE (reference sequence). V was clipped by 0 bases and J by 4 bases, with 13 bases between them. CDR3 sequence (DNA): TGTGCCAGCAGCTTGGATGGTGTGGCCTCCTATGGCTACACCTTC. Translation gives CASSLDGVASYGYTF.

The chain employs TRBV28 and TRBJ1-1; D is ambiguous. The CDR3 covers 16 residues. The V end was cut by 7 bases, the J end by 5 bases, with 23 bases between. Looked up from germline, CDR1 is MDHEN and CDR2 is SYDVKM. The CDR3 reads CASIPASGAQRTEAFF. In DNA, the CDR3 is TGTGCCAGCATTCCCGCGTCAGGAGCTCAGAGGACTGAAGCTTTCTTT. Variable domain in full (rest from reference TRBV28 and TRBJ1-1): DVKVTQSSRYLVKRTGEKVFLECVQDMDHENMFWYRQDPGLGLRLIYFSYDVKMKEKGDIPEGYSVSREKKERFSLILESASTNQTSMYLCASIPASGAQRTEAFFGQGTRLTVV.

This clone was picked up one time. The chain joins TRBV7-6 to TRBJ2-5; D might be TRBD1 or TRBD2, each matching 6 bases. V lost 5 bases and J 7 bases, leaving 20 bases between the germline ends. The CDR3 has 15 amino acids. CDR1 is SGHVS, CDR2 FNYEAQ, per germline. The CDR3 DNA follows: TGTGCCAGCAGCCCTGACAGGACTACGGGCATGACCCAGTACTTC. It is translated as CASSPDRTTGMTQYF.

This chain connects TRBV5-1 to TRBJ2-3, with 8 bases identical to TRBD2. Germline trimming cut 3 bases from V and 5 bases from J; bases unmatched to any gene: 5. From germline, CDR1 is SGHRS and CDR2 YFSETQ. This CDR3 has 14 amino acids. The CDR3 spells CASSYGTRGDTQYF. The CDR3 DNA sequence: TGCGCCAGCAGCTATGGGACTAGAGGAGATACGCAGTATTTT.

This CDR3 reads CASSSFYDEQFF. The CDR3 DNA follows: TGTGCCAGCAGCTCCTTTTATGATGAGCAGTTCTTC. The chain employs TRBV7-9 and TRBJ2-1; D call uncertain. V lost 4 bases to trimming and J lost 8 bases, with 9 bases between them. In germline, CDR1 is SEHNR, CDR2 FQNEAQ (reference sequence). This CDR3 has 12 residues.

The CDR3 loop is CASSQDTTGELFF. For the CDR3, the DNA is TGTGCCAGCAGCCAGGACACCACCGGGGAGCTGTTTTTT. V and J are TRBV3-1 (or the pseudogene TRBV3-2) and TRBJ2-2; TRBD1 is a possible D gene (5 bases). The CDR3 runs 13 residues. Germline assignment: CDR1 LGHDT and CDR2 YNNKEL (reference sequence). The ends were cut back, 3 bases at V and 4 bases at J, with 6 bases in the middle.

In this sample, this clone turned up a few times. The chain recombines TRBV6-5 with TRBJ1-2; D ambiguous. The V gene lost 7 bases and the J gene lost 3 bases, with 9 bases spanning the gap. The CDR3 has 12 residues. Germline lookup yields CDR1 MNHEY and CDR2 SVGAGI. The CDR3 DNA follows: TGTGCCAGCAAGGAGCTTTACTATGGCTACACCTTC. Its protein product is CASKELYYGYTF.

The chain uses TRBV5-5 and TRBJ1-4; TRBD1 matches at 9 bases. Germline CDR1 reads SGHKS; CDR2 reads YYEKEE (reference sequence). CDR3 length: 16 residues. V shed 3 bases, J shed 4 bases, and the junction held 7 bases outside the gene matches. The CDR3 sequence: CASSWGTGRGNEKLFF. CDR3 in DNA: TGTGCCAGCAGCTGGGGGACAGGGAGGGGTAATGAAAAACTGTTTTTT.

The chain couples TRBV6-2 or TRBV6-3 to TRBJ1-2; D perhaps matches TRBD1 (5 bases). V shed 4 bases and J shed 4 bases, with 10 bases lying between them. This CDR3 is 13 amino acids long. Germline V gene lookup returns CDR1 MNHEY and CDR2 SVGEGT. Here the CDR3 DNA reads TGTGCCAGCAGTTCTACAGGAGCCTATGGCTACACCTTC. Amino acid sequence: CASSSTGAYGYTF.

The rearrangement joins TRBV12-5 to TRBJ2-5; 13 nucleotides match TRBD2. Germline V gene sequence: CDR1 LGHNT, CDR2 FRNRAP. Losses at the gene ends were 3 bases for V and 5 bases for J; bases not matched to a gene: 6. This CDR3 comprises 16 residues. CDR3 amino acids: CASGFGTSGMGETQYF. CDR3 DNA sequence: TGTGCTAGTGGTTTTGGGACTAGCGGGATGGGCGAGACCCAGTACTTC. Complete variable domain (other parts from reference TRBV12-5 and TRBJ2-5): DARVTQTPRHKVTEMGQEVTMRCQPILGHNTVFWYRQTMMQGLELLAYFRNRAPLDDSGMPKDRFSAEMPDATLATLKIQPSEPRDSAVYFCASGFGTSGMGETQYFGPGTRLLVL.

This clone has only one observation. The rearrangement joins TRBV12-3 or TRBV12-4 to TRBJ2-1; D is possibly TRBD1 or TRBD2 (5 bases each). Trimming shortened V by 4 bases and J by 3 bases, and 7 bases separated the two germline ends. The length of the CDR3 is 13 residues. CDR3 sequence: CASSWDHYNEQFF. The CDR3 bases are TGTGCCAGCAGTTGGGACCACTACAATGAGCAGTTCTTC.

This chain uses TRBV7-8 with TRBJ1-3, with 7 bases lining up with TRBD1. This CDR3 contains 13 residues. V lost 8 bases and J lost 3; bases outside the gene matches: 4. Germline V gene sequence: CDR1 SGHVS, CDR2 FQNEAQ. CDR3 DNA sequence: TGTGCCAGCGCGACAGGGATTGGAAACACCATATATTTT. Translation: CASATGIGNTIYF.

This clone was recorded once. J is TRBJ2-1 and V is TRBV7-9, with 13 bases lining up with TRBD2. V was clipped by 11 bases and J by 8 bases; unmatched bases: 6. The germline gives CDR1 SEHNR, CDR2 FQNEAQ (reference sequence). CDR3 length: 13 amino acids. For the CDR3, the DNA is TGTGCCTCCCGGACTAGCGGGAGTGATGAGCAGTTCTTC. Translation gives CASRTSGSDEQFF.

The chain employs TRBV19 and TRBJ2-7, with TRBD1 identical over 8 bases. The CDR3 loop spans 17 amino acids. V lost 5 bases to trimming and J lost 0 bases; unmatched junction nucleotides: 12. Germline CDR1 LNHDA, CDR2 SQIVND (reference sequence). The CDR3 DNA follows: TGTGCCAGTAGTCCTTCCCCCCAGGGGGCCGCCTCCTACGAGCAGTACTTC. Translating it yields CASSPSPQGAASYEQYF.

This clone has just a few counts. Distinct nucleotide sequences in the sample also encode this CDR3. The chain employs TRBV19 and TRBJ1-1; 8 nucleotides agree with TRBD1. The J segment lost 2 bases and the V segment lost 5 bases, leaving 1 base of the junction unmatched. The CDR3 is made up of 13 amino acids. Germline lookup yields CDR1 LNHDA and CDR2 SQIVND (reference sequence). The chain's CDR3 is CASSDRGNTEAFF. CDR3 bases: TGTGCCAGTAGTGACAGGGGCAACACTGAAGCTTTCTTT.

The rearrangement uses TRBV12-3 or TRBV12-4 and TRBJ2-7; no definite D call. V was shortened by 3 bases and J by 0 bases, with 6 bases between the two germline ends. The CDR3 extends over 13 amino acids. The CDR3 DNA sequence: TGTGCCAGCAGTTTGGGCTACTCCTACGAGCAGTACGTC. Protein sequence: CASSLGYSYEQYV.

The CDR3: CASSFSGRAAYNEQFF. The CDR3 DNA follows: TGTGCCAGCAGTTTTAGCGGGAGGGCCGCCTACAATGAGCAGTTCTTC. The chain has TRBV28 and TRBJ2-1; 11 bases line up with TRBD2. With V trimmed by 3 bases and J by 2 bases, 3 bases remained unmatched. This CDR3 comprises 16 residues. CDR1 and CDR2 (germline): MDHEN, SYDVKM.

V gene TRBV5-4 combines with J gene TRBJ1-1, with no clear D. This CDR3 region has 14 residues. Per the germline V gene, CDR1 is SGHNT and CDR2 is YYREEE (reference sequence). With 2 bases removed from V and 7 bases from J, the gap between germline ends came to 15 bases. The CDR3: CASSFGLGWVEAFF. The DNA for the CDR3 is TGTGCCAGCAGCTTCGGATTGGGTTGGGTTGAAGCTTTCTTT. The variable domain in full, completed from reference TRBV5-4 and TRBJ1-1, reads ETGVTQSPTHLIKTRGQQVTLRCSSQSGHNTVSWYQQALGQGPQFIFQYYREEENGRGNFPPRFSGLQFPNYSSELNVNALELDDSALYLCASSFGLGWVEAFFGQGTRLTVV.

J is TRBJ2-7 and V is TRBV24-1, with D perhaps TRBD2 (5 bases). Germline V gives CDR1 KGHDR, CDR2 SFDVKD. Trimming stripped 4 bases from V and 4 bases from J, with 16 bases between. The CDR3 contains 15 residues. CDR3 in amino acids: CATSDPQNGEYEQYF. The CDR3 DNA reads as TGTGCCACCAGTGACCCTCAGAATGGGGAGTACGAGCAGTACTTC.

This chain uses TRBV4-3 with TRBJ1-2, with 8 bases that match TRBD1. In germline, CDR1 is LGHNA, CDR2 YSLEER. Trimming took 4 bases from V and 4 from J; bases not matched to a gene: 8. The CDR3 extends over 15 amino acids. The CDR3 reads CASSPDRGKPYGYTF. The CDR3 DNA follows: TGCGCCAGCAGCCCCGACAGGGGAAAACCCTATGGCTACACCTTC.

In its sample, this clone was seen once. In the same sample, other DNA sequences code for this CDR3. This sequence joins TRBV7-2 and TRBJ2-5; no clear D. The length of the CDR3 is 13 residues. The germline V and J ends were trimmed by 1 base and 1 base, with 4 bases remaining between them. Germline CDR1 reads SGHTA; CDR2 reads FQGNSA. The CDR3 region is CASSLEFQETQYF. Written as DNA, the CDR3 is TGTGCCAGCAGCTTAGAATTCCAAGAGACCCAGTACTTC.